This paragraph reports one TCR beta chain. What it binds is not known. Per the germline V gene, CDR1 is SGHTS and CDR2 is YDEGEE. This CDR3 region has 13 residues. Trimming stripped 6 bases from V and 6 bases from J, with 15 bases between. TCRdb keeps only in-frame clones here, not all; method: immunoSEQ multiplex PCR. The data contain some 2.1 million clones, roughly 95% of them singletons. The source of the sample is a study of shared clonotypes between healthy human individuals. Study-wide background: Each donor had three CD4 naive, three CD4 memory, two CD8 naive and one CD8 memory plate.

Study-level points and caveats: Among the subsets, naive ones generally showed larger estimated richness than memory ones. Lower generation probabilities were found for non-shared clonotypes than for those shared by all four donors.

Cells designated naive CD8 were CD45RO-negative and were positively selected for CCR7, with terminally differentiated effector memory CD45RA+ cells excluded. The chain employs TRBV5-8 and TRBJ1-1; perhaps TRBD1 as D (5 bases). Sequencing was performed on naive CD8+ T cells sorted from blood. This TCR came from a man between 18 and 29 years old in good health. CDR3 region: CASTPWGEAEAFF. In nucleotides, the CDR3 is TGTGCCAGCACCCCATGGGGGGAAGCTGAAGCTTTCTTT.